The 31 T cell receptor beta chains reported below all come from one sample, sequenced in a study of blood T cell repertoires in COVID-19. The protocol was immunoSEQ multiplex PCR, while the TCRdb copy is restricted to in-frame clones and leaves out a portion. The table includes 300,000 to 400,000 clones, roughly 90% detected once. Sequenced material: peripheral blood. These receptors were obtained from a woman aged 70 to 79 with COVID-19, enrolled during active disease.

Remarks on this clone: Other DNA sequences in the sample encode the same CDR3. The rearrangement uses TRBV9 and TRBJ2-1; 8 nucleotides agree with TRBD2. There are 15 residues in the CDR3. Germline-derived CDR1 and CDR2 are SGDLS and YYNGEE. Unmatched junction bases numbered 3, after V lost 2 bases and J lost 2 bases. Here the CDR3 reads CASSVAGGPYNEQFF. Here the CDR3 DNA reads TGTGCCAGCAGCGTCGCGGGGGGCCCCTACAATGAGCAGTTCTTC.

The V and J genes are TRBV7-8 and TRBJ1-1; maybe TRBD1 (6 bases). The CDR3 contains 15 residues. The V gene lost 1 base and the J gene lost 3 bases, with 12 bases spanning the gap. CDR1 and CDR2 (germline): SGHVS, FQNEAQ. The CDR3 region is CASSLDTGPYTEAFF. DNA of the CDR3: TGTGCCAGCAGCTTAGATACAGGGCCCTACACTGAAGCTTTCTTT.

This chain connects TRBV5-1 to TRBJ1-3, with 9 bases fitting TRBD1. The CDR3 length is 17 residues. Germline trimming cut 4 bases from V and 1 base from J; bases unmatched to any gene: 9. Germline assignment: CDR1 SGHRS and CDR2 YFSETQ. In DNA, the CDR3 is TGCGCCAGCAGCAGTGCTCCACAGGGGGCATCTGGAAACACCATATATTTT. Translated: CASSSAPQGASGNTIYF.

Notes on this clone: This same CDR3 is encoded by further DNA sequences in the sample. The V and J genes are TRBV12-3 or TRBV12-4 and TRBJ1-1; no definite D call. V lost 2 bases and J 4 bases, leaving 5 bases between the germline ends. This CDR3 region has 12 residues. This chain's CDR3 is CASSLPGTEAFF. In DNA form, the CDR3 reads TGTGCCAGCAGTTTACCCGGCACTGAAGCTTTCTTT.

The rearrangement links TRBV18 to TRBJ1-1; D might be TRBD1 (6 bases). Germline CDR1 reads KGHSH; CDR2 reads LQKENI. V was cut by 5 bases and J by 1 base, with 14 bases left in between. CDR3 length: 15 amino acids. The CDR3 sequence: CASSENRDGNTEAFF. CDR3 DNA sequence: TGTGCCAGCTCAGAGAACAGGGATGGGAACACTGAAGCTTTCTTT.

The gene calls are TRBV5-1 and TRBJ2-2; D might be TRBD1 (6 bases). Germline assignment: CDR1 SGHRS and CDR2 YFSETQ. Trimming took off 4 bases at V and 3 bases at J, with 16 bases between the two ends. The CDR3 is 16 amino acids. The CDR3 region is CASSRLAGDDTGELFF. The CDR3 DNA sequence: TGCGCCAGCAGCCGACTTGCAGGGGACGACACCGGGGAGCTGTTTTTT.

The chain's CDR3 is CASSHQGQGASEAFF. DNA of the CDR3: TGCGCCAGCAGCCACCAGGGACAGGGGGCATCTGAAGCTTTCTTT. V is TRBV4-3 and J is TRBJ1-1; 12 bases are shared with TRBD1. V lost 3 bases to trimming and J lost 6 bases; unmatched junction nucleotides: 5. CDR1 and CDR2 (germline): LGHNA, YSLEER. This CDR3 is 15 amino acids long.

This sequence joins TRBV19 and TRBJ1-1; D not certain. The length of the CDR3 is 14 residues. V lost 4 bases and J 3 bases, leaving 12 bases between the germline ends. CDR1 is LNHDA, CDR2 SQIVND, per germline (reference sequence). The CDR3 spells CASSTSGPDTEAFF. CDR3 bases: TGTGCCAGTAGTACCAGCGGGCCAGACACTGAAGCTTTCTTT.

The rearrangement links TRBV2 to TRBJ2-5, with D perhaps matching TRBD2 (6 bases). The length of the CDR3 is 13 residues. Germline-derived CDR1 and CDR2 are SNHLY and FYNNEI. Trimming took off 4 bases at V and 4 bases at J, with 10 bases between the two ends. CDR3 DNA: TGTGCCAGCAGTGTTCCGGGACTAGAGACCCAGTACTTC. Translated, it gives CASSVPGLETQYF.

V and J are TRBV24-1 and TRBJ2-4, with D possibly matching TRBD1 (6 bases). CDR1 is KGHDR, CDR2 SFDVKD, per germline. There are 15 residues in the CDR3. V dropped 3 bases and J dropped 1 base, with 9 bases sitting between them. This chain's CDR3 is CATSDTGLAKNIQYF. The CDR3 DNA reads TGTGCCACCAGTGATACAGGGCTGGCCAAAAACATTCAGTACTTC.

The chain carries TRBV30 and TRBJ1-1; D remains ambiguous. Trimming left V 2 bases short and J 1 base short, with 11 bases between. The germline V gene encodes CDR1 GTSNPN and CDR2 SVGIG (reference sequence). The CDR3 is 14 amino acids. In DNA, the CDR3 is TGTGCCTGGAGTCTGGGAGGAGCGAACACTGAAGCTTTCTTT. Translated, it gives CAWSLGGANTEAFF.

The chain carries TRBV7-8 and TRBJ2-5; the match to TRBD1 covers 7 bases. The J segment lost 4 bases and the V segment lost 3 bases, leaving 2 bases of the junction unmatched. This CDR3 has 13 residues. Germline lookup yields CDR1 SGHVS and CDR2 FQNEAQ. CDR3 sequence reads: CASSLRGLETQYF. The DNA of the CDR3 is TGTGCCAGCAGCTTGAGGGGGCTAGAGACCCAGTACTTC.

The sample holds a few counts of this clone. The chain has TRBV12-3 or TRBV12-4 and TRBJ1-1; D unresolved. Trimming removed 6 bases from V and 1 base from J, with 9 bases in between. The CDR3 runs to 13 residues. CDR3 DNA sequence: TGTGCCAGCAGCCCCCGAGGGAACACTGAAGCTTTCTTT. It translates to CASSPRGNTEAFF.

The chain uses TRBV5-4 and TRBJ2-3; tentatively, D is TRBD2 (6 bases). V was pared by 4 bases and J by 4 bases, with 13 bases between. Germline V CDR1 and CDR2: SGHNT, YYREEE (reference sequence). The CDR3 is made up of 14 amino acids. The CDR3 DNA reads TGTGCCAGCAGCCCCGCTGCGGGGTCAGATACGCAGTATTTT. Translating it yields CASSPAAGSDTQYF.

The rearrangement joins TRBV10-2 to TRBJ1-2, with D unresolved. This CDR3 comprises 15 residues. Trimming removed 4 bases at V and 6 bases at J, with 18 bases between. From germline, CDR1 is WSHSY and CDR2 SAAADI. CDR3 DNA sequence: TGCGCCAGCAGTGCGACGACACATCGACCCCATGGCTACACCTTC. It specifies CASSATTHRPHGYTF.

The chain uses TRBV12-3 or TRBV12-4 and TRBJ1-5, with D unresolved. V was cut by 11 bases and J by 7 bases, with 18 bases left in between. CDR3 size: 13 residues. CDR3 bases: TGTGCCGCCCAACAGACGAAAGCCCAGCCCCAGCATTTT. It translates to CAAQQTKAQPQHF.

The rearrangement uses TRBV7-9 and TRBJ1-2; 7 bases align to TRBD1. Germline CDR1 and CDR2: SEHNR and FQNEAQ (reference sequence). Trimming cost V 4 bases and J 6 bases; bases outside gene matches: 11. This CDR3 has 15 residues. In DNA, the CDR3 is TGTGCCAGCAGCTCCTCTGAGACAGGGAGGAATGGCTACACCTTC. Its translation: CASSSSETGRNGYTF.

The CDR3 DNA follows: TGTGCCAGCAGTGAATATCAACAGAGCTATGAGCAGTTCTTC. Protein sequence: CASSEYQQSYEQFF. V usage is TRBV6-1 and J usage is TRBJ2-1; D not certain. Trimming removed 2 bases at V and 8 bases at J, with 13 bases between. CDR1 is MNHNS, CDR2 SASEGT, per germline. CDR3 length: 14 amino acids.

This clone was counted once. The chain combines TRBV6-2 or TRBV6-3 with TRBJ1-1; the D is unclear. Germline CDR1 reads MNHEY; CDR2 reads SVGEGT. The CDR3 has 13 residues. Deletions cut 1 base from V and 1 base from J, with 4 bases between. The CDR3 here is CASSYYGNTEAFF. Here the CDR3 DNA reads TGTGCCAGCAGTTACTACGGGAACACTGAAGCTTTCTTT.

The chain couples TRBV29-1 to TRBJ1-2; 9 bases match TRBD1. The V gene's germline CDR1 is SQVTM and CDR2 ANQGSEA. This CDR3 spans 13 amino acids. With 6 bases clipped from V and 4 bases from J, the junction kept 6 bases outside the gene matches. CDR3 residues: CSVDRDRAYGYTF. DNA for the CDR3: TGCAGCGTCGATCGGGACAGGGCCTATGGCTACACCTTC.

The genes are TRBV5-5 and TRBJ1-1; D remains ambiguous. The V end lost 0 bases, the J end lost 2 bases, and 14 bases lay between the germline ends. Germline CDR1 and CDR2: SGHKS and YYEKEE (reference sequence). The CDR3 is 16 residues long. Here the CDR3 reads CASSLDLQASNTEAFF. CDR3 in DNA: TGTGCCAGCAGCTTGGATCTCCAGGCTTCAAACACTGAAGCTTTCTTT.

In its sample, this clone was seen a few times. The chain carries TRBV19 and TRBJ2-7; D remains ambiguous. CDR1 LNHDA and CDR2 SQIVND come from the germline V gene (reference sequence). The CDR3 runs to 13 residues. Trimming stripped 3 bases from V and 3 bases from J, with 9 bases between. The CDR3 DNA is TGTGCCAGTAGTATGCAGAATAACTACGAGCAGTACTTC. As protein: CASSMQNNYEQYF.

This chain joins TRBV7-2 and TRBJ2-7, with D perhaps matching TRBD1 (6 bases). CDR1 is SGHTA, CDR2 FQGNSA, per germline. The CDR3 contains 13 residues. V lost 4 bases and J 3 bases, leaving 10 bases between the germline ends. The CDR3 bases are TGTGCCAGCAGCTCCAAAGGGGGCTACGAGCAGTACTTC. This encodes CASSSKGGYEQYF. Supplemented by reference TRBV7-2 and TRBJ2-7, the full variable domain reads GAGVSQSPSNKVTEKGKDVELRCDPISGHTALYWYRQSLGQGLEFLIYFQGNSAPDKSGLPSDRFSAERTGGSVSTLTIQRTQQEDSAVYLCASSSKGGYEQYFGPGTRLTVT.

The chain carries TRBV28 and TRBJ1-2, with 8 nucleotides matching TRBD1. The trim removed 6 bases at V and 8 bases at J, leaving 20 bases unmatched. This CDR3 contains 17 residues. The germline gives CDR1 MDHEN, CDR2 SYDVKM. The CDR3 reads CASRSPTGGPTRWGYTF. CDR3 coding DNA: TGTGCCAGCAGATCTCCTACAGGGGGGCCCACTCGATGGGGCTACACCTTC.

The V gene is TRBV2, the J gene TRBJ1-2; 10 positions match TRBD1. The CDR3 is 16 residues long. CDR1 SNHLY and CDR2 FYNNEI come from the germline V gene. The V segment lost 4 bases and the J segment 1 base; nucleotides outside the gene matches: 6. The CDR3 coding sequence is TGTGCCAGCAGTGCGGGACAGGGGCAAGTTAACTATGGCTACACCTTC. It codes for CASSAGQGQVNYGYTF.

CDR3 residues: CAISPPGQGNTIYF. DNA of the CDR3: TGTGCCATCAGCCCCCCCGGACAGGGAAACACCATATATTTT. The V gene is TRBV10-3, the J gene TRBJ1-3; a weak D match, TRBD1 (6 bases). CDR3 size: 14 residues. Germline CDR1 is ENHRY and CDR2 is SYGVKD. Between the trimmed V and J ends, which lost 6 bases and 4 bases, there was a span of 13 bases.

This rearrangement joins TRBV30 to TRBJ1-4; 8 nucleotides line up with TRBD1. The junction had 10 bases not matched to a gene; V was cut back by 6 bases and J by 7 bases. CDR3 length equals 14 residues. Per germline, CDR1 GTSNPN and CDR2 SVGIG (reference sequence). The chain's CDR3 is CACERTGRSEKLFF. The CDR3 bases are TGTGCCTGTGAAAGGACAGGGAGAAGTGAAAAACTGTTTTTT.

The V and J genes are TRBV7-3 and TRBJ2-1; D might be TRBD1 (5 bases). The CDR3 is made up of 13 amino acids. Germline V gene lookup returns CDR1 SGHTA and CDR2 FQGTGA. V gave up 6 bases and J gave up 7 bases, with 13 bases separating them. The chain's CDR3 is CASSRGSGNEQFF. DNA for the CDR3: TGTGCCAGCAGTAGGGGTAGTGGGAATGAGCAGTTCTTC.

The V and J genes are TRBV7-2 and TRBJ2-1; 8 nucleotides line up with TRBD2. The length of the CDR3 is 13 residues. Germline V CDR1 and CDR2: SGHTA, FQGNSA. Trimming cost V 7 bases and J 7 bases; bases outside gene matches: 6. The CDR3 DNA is TGTGCCAGCATCCTCCAGCGGGGGAATGAGCAGTTCTTC. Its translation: CASILQRGNEQFF.

CDR3 DNA: TGTGCCAGCAGCCAAGATTACCAGCGGGGGGGCCATAACGGGGAGCTGTTTTTT. This translates into CASSQDYQRGGHNGELFF. V gene TRBV4-2 combines with J gene TRBJ2-2; 10 bases agree with TRBD2. The V segment lost 0 bases and the J segment 7 bases; nucleotides outside the gene matches: 11. Looked up from germline, CDR1 is LGHNA and CDR2 is YNFKEQ. There are 18 residues in the CDR3.

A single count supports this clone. CDR3 sequence (DNA): TGTGCCAGCAGTCCTCACCGGGACAGGGCTTACGAGCAGTACTTC. This gives the protein CASSPHRDRAYEQYF. The chain uses TRBV6-5 and TRBJ2-7; 9 bases align to TRBD1. Germline trimming cut 5 bases from V and 4 bases from J; bases unmatched to any gene: 9. There are 15 residues in the CDR3. From germline, CDR1 is MNHEY and CDR2 SVGAGI.